The clone carrying this TCR beta chain was counted many times. Its antigen is unknown. Amplified TCR beta CDR3 regions were obtained using RNA transcripts as template. First-round RT-PCR used HTBI primers; second-round multiplex PCR followed. One entry per CDR3 protein, called by TCRdb with MiXCR from the multiplex PCR reads. The sample has about 400,000 distinct CDR3 sequences, 18% seen once. Germline values: CDR1 SGHTA, CDR2 FQGNSA. Between the trimmed V and J ends, which lost 5 bases and 4 bases, there was a span of 15 bases. The CDR3 spans 15 residues. In donors with ophthalmopathy, activity was moderate-to-severe, with CAS ≥3, NOSPECS ≥4 and duration under 3 months. Exclusion covered patients with other autoimmune diseases or uncontrolled infections (as well as pregnancy or lactation). Isolation of PBMCs was performed using around 9.5 ml of fresh peripheral blood. The data were obtained in a study of Graves' ophthalmopathy and Graves' hyperthyroidism. Findings of the study overall: Most expanded clonotypes in thyroid above 0.001 frequency also showed up in blood.

This chain links TRBV7-2 with TRBJ1-5; D remains ambiguous. The receptor was isolated from a woman in her late teens or twenties with Graves' ophthalmopathy. The sequenced sample was peripheral blood. CDR3 sequence (DNA): TGTGCCAGCAGCATCCAGGCGGGTCTGAATCAGCCCCAGCATTTT. It specifies CASSIQAGLNQPQHF.